The 23 T cell receptor beta chains below come from one sample, sequenced in a study of T cell changes during pregnancy in multiple sclerosis. TCRdb keeps only in-frame clones here, not all; method: immunoSEQ multiplex PCR. The sample has some 45,000 clones, 95% seen once; the top ten hold 5% to 7%. This material consisted of CD8+ T cells from peripheral blood mononuclear cells, taken in the first trimester of pregnancy. The receptors were gathered from a female donor with multiple sclerosis, enrolled in a pregnancy study.

The chain has TRBV6-1 and TRBJ1-6; D ambiguous. Trimming cost V 1 base and J 9 bases, with 4 bases left between them. The CDR3 totals 12 residues. CDR1 MNHNS and CDR2 SASEGT come from the germline V gene. CDR3 amino acids: CASSEGGSPLHF. The CDR3 DNA reads as TGTGCCAGCAGTGAAGGCGGTTCACCCCTCCACTTT.

CDR3: CAWRAPGAKYNEQFF. CDR3 sequence (DNA): TGTGCCTGGAGGGCCCCGGGAGCCAAGTACAATGAGCAGTTCTTC. The chain has TRBV30 and TRBJ2-1, with D possibly TRBD2 on 6 matching bases. Germline-derived CDR1 and CDR2 are GTSNPN and SVGIG (reference sequence). Trimming left V 3 bases short and J 4 bases short, with 16 bases between. The CDR3 is 15 residues long.

The CDR3 here is CASNSRVLNQPQHF. CDR3 DNA sequence: TGTGCCAGTAATTCCAGGGTACTCAATCAGCCCCAGCATTTT. This chain uses TRBV19 with TRBJ1-5; D is possibly TRBD1 (5 bases). The CDR3 covers 14 residues. V lost 7 bases and J lost 3, with 13 bases in between. The germline gives CDR1 LNHDA, CDR2 SQIVND (reference sequence). Full variable domain (rest looked up from reference TRBV19 and TRBJ1-5): DGGITQSPKYLFRKEGQNVTLSCEQNLNHDAMYWYRQDPGQGLRLIYYSQIVNDFQKGDIAEGYSVSREKKESFPLTVTSAQKNPTAFYLCASNSRVLNQPQHFGDGTRLSIL.

This chain uses TRBV20-1 with TRBJ1-1; unclear D gene. Germline CDR1 and CDR2: DFQATT and SNEGSKA (reference sequence). V was trimmed by 2 bases and J by 6 bases, leaving 7 bases between them. CDR3 size: 11 residues. For the CDR3, the DNA is TGCAGTGCTAGAATCGGGGCTGAAGCTTTCTTT. Translated, it gives CSARIGAEAFF.

Turning to this clone: Germline is not matched at one junction end, which may reflect a read error. The CDR3 sequence: CSVEATGLEHNEQFF. The DNA for the CDR3 is TGCAGCGTCGAAGCGACAGGGCTGGAGCACAATGAGCAGTTCTTC. The chain links TRBV29-1 to TRBJ2-1; 7 bases map to TRBD1. The CDR3 is made up of 15 amino acids. Germline loops: CDR1 SQVTM, CDR2 ANQGSEA.

The gene calls are TRBV19 and TRBJ1-1, with 7 bases matching TRBD1. Trimming at V came to 5 bases and at J to 2 bases, leaving 8 bases not matched to a gene. CDR1 is LNHDA and CDR2 is SQIVND in the germline V gene (reference sequence). This CDR3 spans 15 amino acids. The CDR3 sequence: CASSDPGQSNTEAFF. In DNA form, the CDR3 reads TGTGCCAGTAGTGATCCGGGACAGTCAAACACTGAAGCTTTCTTT.

The V call is TRBV5-1, the J call TRBJ2-7; tentative D call: TRBD1 (5 bases). Germline V gene lookup returns CDR1 SGHRS and CDR2 YFSETQ. Between the trimmed V and J ends, which lost 0 bases and 3 bases, there was a span of 7 bases. This CDR3 region has 13 residues. The CDR3 region is CASSLGQNYEQYF. The CDR3 bases are TGCGCCAGCAGCTTGGGACAGAACTACGAGCAGTACTTC.

The V gene is TRBV5-1, the J gene TRBJ2-1; perhaps TRBD1 as D (5 bases). The CDR3 sequence is 13 residues long. V was shortened by 4 bases and J by 4 bases, with 9 bases between the two germline ends. CDR1 and CDR2 (germline): SGHRS, YFSETQ. The CDR3 nucleotides read TGCGCCAGCAGCCATGACAGTTACAATGAGCAGTTCTTC. Its translation is CASSHDSYNEQFF.

Turning to this clone: A junction end diverges from the germline sequence, so it may reflect a read error. This chain joins TRBV27 and TRBJ2-1; weak D call: TRBD2 (6 bases). Germline assignment: CDR1 MNHEY and CDR2 SMNVEV (reference sequence). The CDR3 extends over 15 amino acids. The CDR3 DNA is TGTGCCAGCAATTTAGTTACCGGGGGTTACAATGAGCAGTTCTTC. It specifies CASNLVTGGYNEQFF.

This chain links TRBV30 with TRBJ2-2; D is perhaps TRBD1 (7 bases). The CDR3 contains 15 residues. V was clipped by 1 base and J by 5 bases, with 14 bases between them. Per germline, CDR1 GTSNPN and CDR2 SVGIG (reference sequence). CDR3: CAWSEGGGMTGELFF. The CDR3 region has the DNA TGTGCCTGGAGTGAAGGAGGGGGCATGACCGGGGAGCTGTTTTTT.

The chain recombines TRBV10-3 with TRBJ2-2, with 7 bases lining up with TRBD2. The CDR3 spans 12 residues. The germline gives CDR1 ENHRY, CDR2 SYGVKD. V lost 8 bases to trimming and J lost 5 bases; unmatched junction nucleotides: 2. CDR3 sequence (DNA): TGTGCCATCTACGGGGGGACCGGGGAGCTGTTTTTT. Residues: CAIYGGTGELFF.

The chain carries TRBV27 and TRBJ2-7; D gene uncertain. Per germline, CDR1 MNHEY and CDR2 SMNVEV (reference sequence). This CDR3 has 14 amino acids. Trimming removed 5 bases at V and 0 bases at J, with 11 bases between. The CDR3 DNA reads as TGTGCCAGCAGTCCCACCCCGAGCTCCTACGAGCAGTACTTC. Translated, it gives CASSPTPSSYEQYF.

This chain connects TRBV13 to TRBJ1-4; 9 bases are shared with TRBD1. The CDR3 has 15 residues. Losses at the gene ends were 0 bases for V and 8 bases for J; bases not matched to a gene: 4. The germline CDR1 and CDR2 sequences are PRHDT and FYEKMQ (reference sequence). This CDR3 is CASSLGQGAREKLFF. Written as DNA, the CDR3 is TGTGCCAGCAGCTTAGGACAGGGGGCGAGAGAAAAACTGTTTTTT.

J is TRBJ2-7 and V is TRBV5-1; possibly TRBD2 for D (7 bases). Germline-derived CDR1 and CDR2 are SGHRS and YFSETQ. Between the trimmed V and J ends, which lost 4 bases and 7 bases, there was a span of 21 bases. This CDR3 spans 15 amino acids. The CDR3 sequence is CASSTGRGASREQYF. DNA of the CDR3: TGCGCCAGCAGCACCGGACGGGGGGCTAGCAGGGAGCAGTACTTC.

A few counts support this clone. The CDR3 sequence is CASSEDGSNQPQHF. For the CDR3, the DNA is TGTGCCAGCAGTGAAGACGGTAGCAATCAGCCCCAGCATTTT. This rearrangement joins TRBV6-1 to TRBJ1-5; no definite D call. The CDR3 consists of 14 residues. Germline CDR1 is MNHNS and CDR2 is SASEGT. Trimming shortened V by 1 base and J by 0 bases, and 4 bases separated the two germline ends.

The chain links TRBV14 to TRBJ1-5; no clear D gene. The V end was cut by 1 base, the J end by 6 bases, with 7 bases between. Germline CDR1 reads SGHDN; CDR2 reads FVKESK. The CDR3 covers 13 residues. Here the CDR3 DNA reads TGTGCCAGCAGCCAAGTCTCCGGTCAGCCCCAGCATTTT. It is translated as CASSQVSGQPQHF.

This clone was recorded once. The rearrangement links TRBV6-5 to TRBJ2-1, with 8 bases that match TRBD1. CDR3 length equals 16 residues. The trim removed 4 bases at V and 4 bases at J, leaving 9 bases unmatched. Germline V gives CDR1 MNHEY, CDR2 SVGAGI. CDR3: CASSLTGATVYNEQFF. CDR3 sequence (DNA): TGTGCCAGCAGTTTGACAGGGGCAACGGTATACAATGAGCAGTTCTTC.

The chain joins TRBV29-1 to TRBJ2-2; the D is unclear. Deletions cut 4 bases from V and 5 bases from J, with 11 bases between. The CDR3 has 13 amino acids. The germline gives CDR1 SQVTM, CDR2 ANQGSEA. CDR3 coding DNA: TGCAGCGTTGTTACAGTACCTACCGGGGAGCTGTTTTTT. Residues: CSVVTVPTGELFF.

This chain uses TRBV27 with TRBJ1-2; a weak D match, TRBD1 (5 bases). The CDR3 is made up of 13 amino acids. Trimming pared 3 bases from V and 8 bases from J, leaving 13 bases between. From germline, CDR1 is MNHEY and CDR2 SMNVEV (reference sequence). CDR3 sequence reads: CASSLGGGSGYTF. CDR3 nucleotides: TGTGCCAGCAGTTTGGGGGGGGGATCGGGCTACACCTTC.

The genes are TRBV13 and TRBJ1-2; the match to TRBD1 covers 8 bases. CDR1 is PRHDT, CDR2 FYEKMQ, per germline (reference sequence). This CDR3 spans 14 amino acids. The trim removed 2 bases at V and 2 bases at J, leaving 1 base unmatched. The CDR3 sequence: CASSLQGANYGYTF. The CDR3 DNA reads TGTGCCAGCAGCTTACAGGGGGCAAACTATGGCTACACCTTC.

The chain recombines TRBV9 with TRBJ1-2, with D possibly TRBD1 on 6 matching bases. Germline V lookup: CDR1 SGDLS, CDR2 YYNGEE. CDR3 size: 13 residues. Trimming took off 3 bases at V and 7 bases at J, with 13 bases between the two ends. The CDR3 coding sequence is TGTGCCAGCAGCGAGGCGGGGGCTAGTGGCTACACCTTC. It yields the protein CASSEAGASGYTF.

This rearrangement joins TRBV11-2 to TRBJ1-5; D unresolved. In germline, CDR1 is SGHAT, CDR2 FQNNGV. The CDR3 length is 13 residues. Trimming removed 3 bases from V and 7 bases from J, with 10 bases in between. CDR3 in amino acids: CASSLSGSQPQHF. CDR3 DNA: TGTGCCAGCAGCTTGTCAGGTTCCCAGCCCCAGCATTTT.

The chain is built from TRBV9 and TRBJ2-7, with 9 bases fitting TRBD2. The V and J ends lost 2 bases and 4 bases, in that order; junction bases with no gene match: 7. The CDR3 runs to 15 residues. Germline CDR1 reads SGDLS; CDR2 reads YYNGEE. The CDR3 nucleotides read TGTGCCAGCAGCGTGGGACTAGCTGATATTTACGAGCAGTACTTC. It codes for CASSVGLADIYEQYF.